This TCR beta chain emerged from a study of CD8+ T cells in alopecia areata. At the level of the study: Treatment ran 6 to 18 months, with 6 months of follow-up afterward. Notes on the study in general: With patients, TCR sharing proved less clear than in mice, a difference possibly related to HLA.

Of note for this clone: Its specificity is unknown.

Sequencing templates came from extracted RNA that was reverse transcribed into cDNA. Profiled with immunoSEQ multiplex PCR; TCRdb holds only in-frame clones, not every one. The repertoire consists of under 250,000 clones, with 57% occurring once and the leading ten covering more than 0.4%. Sorting separated CD4+ and CD8+ T cells out of PBMCs. The germline CDR1 and CDR2 sequences are GTSNPN and SVGIG (reference sequence). This CDR3 contains 16 residues. Trimming took 3 bases from V and 1 from J, leaving 18 bases between them. This specimen consisted of CD4+ T cells sorted from blood, obtained at week 0. The genes are TRBV30 and TRBJ1-2; TRBD1 might be the D (5 bases). This TCR derives from a human donor with alopecia areata. CDR3 residues: CAWSPPGGSLNYGYTF. For the CDR3, the DNA is TGTGCCTGGAGCCCACCTGGGGGATCTCTTAACTATGGCTACACCTTC.